Below, 18 T cell receptor beta chains from the same sample are listed, as sequenced in a study of blood T cell repertoires in COVID-19. TCRdb's table, derived via immunoSEQ multiplex PCR, lists solely in-frame clones and lacks some. This sample yields tens of thousands of clones, of which just over 85% are seen a single time; about 2.1% belongs to the top ten. The sequenced sample consisted of peripheral blood. The source of these receptors is a man aged 30 to 39 with acute or convalescent COVID-19.

The chain couples TRBV5-6 to TRBJ1-1; the D gene is possibly TRBD1 (5 bases). V was clipped by 2 bases and J by 4 bases, with 12 bases between them. In germline, CDR1 is SGHDT, CDR2 YYEEEE. The CDR3 length is 14 residues. Here the CDR3 reads CASSFRRGGTEAFF. CDR3 bases: TGTGCCAGCAGCTTTAGGAGGGGTGGCACTGAAGCTTTCTTT.

The CDR3 coding sequence is TGCAGTGCTAGTCGCCCAGAGAACACTGAAGCTTTCTTT. It specifies CSASRPENTEAFF. The chain employs TRBV20-1 and TRBJ1-1; D is unresolved. The CDR3 is made up of 13 amino acids. CDR1 and CDR2 (germline): DFQATT, SNEGSKA (reference sequence). Trimming stripped 3 bases from V and 1 base from J, with 9 bases between.

The chain combines TRBV5-4 with TRBJ1-1, with D possibly being TRBD1 (6 bases). Germline V lookup: CDR1 SGHNT, CDR2 YYREEE (reference sequence). This CDR3 has 12 amino acids. V lost 4 bases to trimming and J lost 4 bases, with 8 bases between them. The CDR3 DNA is TGTGCCAGCAGCCGAGGGGGCACTGAAGCTTTCTTT. It translates to CASSRGGTEAFF.

CDR3: CASSSSGKAFF. CDR3 DNA sequence: TGTGCCAGCAGTTCATCAGGGAAAGCTTTCTTT. V is TRBV6-5 and J is TRBJ1-1; a weak D match, TRBD1 (5 bases). The germline gives CDR1 MNHEY, CDR2 SVGAGI. Deletions cut 4 bases from V and 9 bases from J, with 9 bases between. This CDR3 region has 11 residues.

V gene TRBV18 combines with J gene TRBJ2-2; D is unresolved. Germline CDR1 is KGHSH and CDR2 is LQKENI. Between the trimmed V and J ends, which lost 5 bases and 1 base, there was a span of 14 bases. The length of the CDR3 is 16 residues. DNA for the CDR3: TGTGCCAGCTCAACAATGATACAGAGGAACACCGGGGAGCTGTTTTTT. Translating gives CASSTMIQRNTGELFF.

The chain joins TRBV9 to TRBJ2-3; TRBD2 matches 11 bases. After removal of 7 bases from V and 2 bases from J, the junction contained 15 bases not matched to a gene. The CDR3 has 18 residues. Germline loops: CDR1 SGDLS, CDR2 YYNGEE. The CDR3 coding sequence is TGTGCCAGCTCCCAGAGGGCGGGGACTAGCGGATACACAGATACGCAGTATTTT. Residues: CASSQRAGTSGYTDTQYF.

This chain connects TRBV5-6 to TRBJ1-4; tentative D call: TRBD1 (6 bases). V was cut by 2 bases and J by 8 bases, with 19 bases left in between. The CDR3 consists of 16 residues. CDR1 is SGHDT and CDR2 is YYEEEE in the germline V gene. CDR3 nucleotide sequence: TGTGCCAGCAGCTTTGGACAGCTGGTGGGTAACGAAAAACTGTTTTTT. This gives the protein CASSFGQLVGNEKLFF. Full variable domain (remainder filled in from reference TRBV5-6 and TRBJ1-4): DAGVTQSPTHLIKTRGQQVTLRCSPKSGHDTVSWYQQALGQGPQFIFQYYEEEERQRGNFPDRFSGHQFPNYSSELNVNALLLGDSALYLCASSFGQLVGNEKLFFGSGTQLSVL.

This clone was seen a single time. This chain links TRBV30 with TRBJ1-2; 8 nucleotides agree with TRBD1. CDR1 is GTSNPN and CDR2 is SVGIG in the germline V gene (reference sequence). There are 12 residues in the CDR3. V shed 4 bases, J shed 8 bases, and the junction held 6 bases outside the gene matches. The CDR3 DNA follows: TGTGCCTGGATGACAGGGGTGAGGGGCTACACCTTC. It codes for CAWMTGVRGYTF.

The V and J genes are TRBV11-2 and TRBJ2-4, with D perhaps TRBD2 (6 bases). CDR3 length: 14 amino acids. In germline, CDR1 is SGHAT, CDR2 FQNNGV. V was pared by 4 bases and J by 8 bases, with 15 bases between. The CDR3 DNA is TGTGCCAGCAGCTCACTCCGGGGGAAGGACATTCAGTACTTC. This codes for CASSSLRGKDIQYF.

The rearrangement links TRBV18 to TRBJ1-5, with D hard to call. The CDR3 is 13 amino acids. Germline V CDR1 and CDR2: KGHSH, LQKENI. With 2 bases removed from V and 2 bases from J, the gap between germline ends came to 4 bases. The CDR3 DNA reads as TGTGCCAGCTCACCAGGGCGCAATCAGCCCCAGCATTTT. It encodes CASSPGRNQPQHF.

This clone was observed a handful of times. This rearrangement joins TRBV7-9 to TRBJ1-4; tentative D call: TRBD1 (6 bases). The V and J ends lost 2 bases and 7 bases respectively, with 23 bases between them. Germline CDR1 is SEHNR and CDR2 is FQNEAQ (reference sequence). CDR3 length equals 18 residues. The CDR3 sequence: CASSLWDIVSVSSEKLFF. Written as DNA, the CDR3 is TGTGCCAGCAGCTTATGGGACATAGTCTCCGTAAGTTCTGAAAAACTGTTTTTT.

This rearrangement joins TRBV5-1 to TRBJ1-5, with D perhaps matching TRBD1 (6 bases). The germline V gene encodes CDR1 SGHRS and CDR2 YFSETQ. CDR3 length: 17 amino acids. V gave up 2 bases and J gave up 1 base, with 16 bases separating them. CDR3 DNA sequence: TGCGCCAGCAGCTTCGACCCACAGGGCAAAAGCAATCAGCCCCAGCATTTT. Encoded protein: CASSFDPQGKSNQPQHF.

The chain has TRBV2 and TRBJ2-3, with TRBD2 matching 10 bases. V dropped 4 bases and J dropped 6; count of bases not matched to a gene: 7. This CDR3 is built from 15 residues. Germline-derived CDR1 and CDR2 are SNHLY and FYNNEI. CDR3 in DNA: TGTGCCAGCAGTGCCAAGCGGGGGGGCTGGGATACGCAGTATTTT. It translates to CASSAKRGGWDTQYF.

The V gene is TRBV5-4, the J gene TRBJ1-1, with D perhaps TRBD1 (5 bases). CDR3 length: 14 residues. Per germline, CDR1 SGHNT and CDR2 YYREEE (reference sequence). Trimming pared 4 bases from V and 4 bases from J, leaving 14 bases between. Here the CDR3 reads CASSQEGARTEAFF. The CDR3 bases are TGTGCCAGCAGCCAAGAAGGGGCACGCACTGAAGCTTTCTTT.

This clone was observed a single time. This rearrangement joins TRBV18 to TRBJ1-4; D perhaps matches TRBD1 (5 bases). CDR1 and CDR2 (germline): KGHSH, LQKENI. Trimming removed 4 bases from V and 4 bases from J, with 10 bases in between. The CDR3 is 14 residues long. The CDR3 DNA follows: TGTGCCAGCTCACAGCAGGGTTATAATGAAAAACTGTTTTTT. It yields the protein CASSQQGYNEKLFF.

V and J are TRBV7-2 and TRBJ2-1; 10 bases map to TRBD2. V lost 1 base, J lost 11 bases, and 8 bases stayed unmatched. Germline V gene data show CDR1 as SGHTA and CDR2 as FQGNSA. The CDR3 is 15 residues long. In nucleotides, the CDR3 is TGTGCCAGCAGCTTAGGAGGCCTAGCGGGAGTACAGCAGTTCTTC. Amino acids: CASSLGGLAGVQQFF.

V and J are TRBV2 and TRBJ1-1; D perhaps matches TRBD1 (5 bases). Germline-derived CDR1 and CDR2 are SNHLY and FYNNEI. The CDR3 is made up of 12 amino acids. Trimming took off 3 bases at V and 11 bases at J, with 13 bases between the two ends. For the CDR3, the DNA is TGTGCCAGCAGTGATCCCAGGGTGGCCGCTTTCTTT. It translates to CASSDPRVAAFF.

The V gene is TRBV19, the J gene TRBJ1-5; 7 bases fit TRBD1. Germline assignment: CDR1 LNHDA and CDR2 SQIVND (reference sequence). This CDR3 region has 14 residues. V lost 4 bases to trimming and J lost 4 bases; unmatched junction nucleotides: 4. CDR3 nucleotides: TGTGCCAGTAGTACGGGACAGACTAATCAGCCCCAGCATTTT. The encoded protein is CASSTGQTNQPQHF.